The next 25 T cell receptor beta chains were all read from a single sample in a study of T cells expressing NK-cell markers. TCRdb reworked the 5' RACE reads into one entry per CDR3 protein, no DNA. Its table records under 600,000 distinct CDR3 sequences. The specimen was blood T cells: a sorted CD56 or NKG2C T cell subset, CD4+ or CD8+ T cells, or bulk PBMC T cells (not recorded which). These receptors were collected from a woman aged 50 to 60 in good health.

This chain uses TRBV29-1 with TRBJ2-5. The germline CDR1 and CDR2 sequences are SQVTM and ANQGSEA. CDR3 length equals 12 residues. The CDR3 region is CSVEDPQETQYF. Full variable domain (outside the CDR3, taken from reference TRBV29-1 and TRBJ2-5): SAVISQKPSRDICQRGTSLTIQCQVDSQVTMMFWYRQQPGQSLTLIATANQGSEATYESGFVIDKFPISRPNLTFSTLTVSNMSPEDSSIYLCSVEDPQETQYFGPGTRLLVL.

The genes are TRBV7-8 and TRBJ2-4; the TCRdb call, TRBD1, lacks DNA for checking. Germline V CDR1 and CDR2: SGHVS, FQNEAQ. This CDR3 is built from 16 residues. CDR3: CASSSDSLLAKNIQYF.

The genes are TRBV5-1 and TRBJ2-7. Germline-derived CDR1 and CDR2 are SGHRS and YFSETQ. The CDR3 is made up of 14 amino acids. This chain's CDR3 is CASSLGRSEYEQYF.

The chain carries TRBV29-1 and TRBJ1-2. Germline V gene sequence: CDR1 SQVTM, CDR2 ANQGSEA. CDR3 length equals 11 residues. The CDR3 spells CSVRTNYGYTF.

V usage is TRBV5-1 and J usage is TRBJ2-3; without DNA, the TCRdb call of TRBD2 cannot be checked. Germline V lookup: CDR1 SGHRS, CDR2 YFSETQ. The CDR3 length is 17 residues. The CDR3 reads CASSSGLAGVSTDTQYF.

The rearrangement uses TRBV20-1 and TRBJ2-1; TCRdb lists TRBD2, though no DNA is available to test this call. The CDR3 runs to 13 residues. CDR1 DFQATT and CDR2 SNEGSKA come from the germline V gene (reference sequence). This CDR3 is CSASSGSYNEQFF.

The chain links TRBV5-1 to TRBJ2-1; the D gene TCRdb calls, TRBD2, cannot be checked with no DNA. Germline V gene lookup returns CDR1 SGHRS and CDR2 YFSETQ. CDR3 length equals 15 residues. The CDR3 loop is CASSLDRDEGNEQFF.

The chain combines TRBV5-1 with TRBJ1-2; TCRdb's assignment of TRBD1 cannot be checked, as there is no DNA. CDR3 size: 15 residues. Germline lookup yields CDR1 SGHRS and CDR2 YFSETQ. The CDR3 spells CASSLSRGLVHGYTF.

V and J are TRBV24-1 and TRBJ2-4; lacking DNA, the TRBD1 call made by TCRdb goes unchecked. Germline V CDR1 and CDR2: KGHDR, SFDVKD. The CDR3 has 17 amino acids. The CDR3 protein is CATSDEDRAEGKNIQYF.

The gene calls are TRBV28 and TRBJ2-1; TCRdb returns TRBD2, unconfirmable since there is no DNA. This CDR3 is built from 16 residues. CDR1 is MDHEN, CDR2 SYDVKM, per germline. The chain's CDR3 is CASTRTSGRSYNEQFF. Full variable domain (remainder filled in from reference TRBV28 and TRBJ2-1): DVKVTQSSRYLVKRTGEKVFLECVQDMDHENMFWYRQDPGLGLRLIYFSYDVKMKEKGDIPEGYSVSREKKERFSLILESASTNQTSMYLCASTRTSGRSYNEQFFGPGTRLTVL.

The J gene is TRBJ2-4, the V gene TRBV4-1; the D call from TCRdb, TRBD1, cannot be confirmed without DNA. CDR1 and CDR2 (germline): MGHRA, YSYEKL. The CDR3 contains 11 residues. CDR3 residues: CASSQEGRTLF.

V is TRBV6-4 and J is TRBJ1-2; TCRdb proposes TRBD1, but this gene call is untestable without DNA. Germline values: CDR1 MRHNA, CDR2 SNTAGT. This CDR3 comprises 16 residues. The CDR3 protein is CASSNQYRDTHYGYTF.

This rearrangement joins TRBV21-1 to TRBJ2-5; TCRdb calls TRBD1, which cannot be checked without DNA. TRBV21-1 is annotated as a pseudogene. The CDR3 length is 14 residues. The CDR3: CASSPRGPRETQYF.

The gene calls are TRBV6-5 and TRBJ1-3. This CDR3 comprises 15 residues. Germline V gene sequence: CDR1 MNHEY, CDR2 SVGAGI. CDR3 region: CASSSPRRKGNTIYF.

V and J are TRBV12-3 or TRBV12-4 and TRBJ2-5. CDR3 size: 13 residues. The CDR3 reads CASSLDTGKTQYF.

This chain links TRBV12-3 or TRBV12-4 with TRBJ2-1. The CDR3 runs 15 residues. CDR3 in amino acids: CASTPDLRSYNEQFF.

J is TRBJ1-1 and V is TRBV12-3 or TRBV12-4; TCRdb gives TRBD1 as the D gene, but with no DNA this cannot be confirmed. CDR3 length: 13 residues. CDR3 region: CASRDSVNTEAFF.

The chain is built from TRBV7-6 and TRBJ2-2; TCRdb reports TRBD1, a call that lacks DNA to check it against. Per germline, CDR1 SGHVS and CDR2 FNYEAQ. This CDR3 is built from 15 residues. The CDR3 loop is CASSLNTGATGELFF.

V and J are TRBV12-3 or TRBV12-4 and TRBJ2-1. The CDR3 is 13 residues long. The CDR3 reads CASSLHTINEQFF.

The gene calls are TRBV20-1 and TRBJ2-7; TCRdb designates TRBD2, a call that cannot be tested without DNA. Germline V gene data show CDR1 as DFQATT and CDR2 as SNEGSKA (reference sequence). CDR3 length: 14 amino acids. This chain's CDR3 is CSAGREGIPYEQYF.

The chain is built from TRBV24-1 and TRBJ2-3. CDR3 size: 11 residues. Looked up from germline, CDR1 is KGHDR and CDR2 is SFDVKD. This CDR3 is CAFWISTTQYF.

This sequence joins TRBV11-3 and TRBJ2-5. This CDR3 comprises 14 residues. Germline values: CDR1 SGHNT, CDR2 YENEEA. The CDR3 protein is CASSLVAGSETQYF. Full variable domain (missing parts from reference TRBV11-3 and TRBJ2-5): EAGVVQSPRYKIIEKKQPVAFWCNPISGHNTLYWYLQNLGQGPELLIRYENEEAVDDSQLPKDRFSAERLKGVDSTLKIQPAELGDSAVYLCASSLVAGSETQYFGPGTRLLVL.

The V call is TRBV19, the J call TRBJ1-5. The germline gives CDR1 LNHDA, CDR2 SQIVND (reference sequence). The CDR3 is 14 amino acids. The CDR3 protein is CASSPRGPYQPQHF.

The chain has TRBV7-8 and TRBJ2-2; lacking DNA, the TRBD1 call made by TCRdb goes unchecked. This CDR3 has 14 residues. Germline V lookup: CDR1 SGHVS, CDR2 FQNEAQ. This CDR3 is CASSTFGTVRGLFF. Full variable domain (outside the CDR3, taken from reference TRBV7-8 and TRBJ2-2): GAGVSQSPRYKVAKRGQDVALRCDPISGHVSLFWYQQALGQGPEFLTYFQNEAQLDKSGLPSDRFFAERPEGSVSTLKIQRTQQEDSAVYLCASSTFGTVRGLFFGEGSRLTVL.

This chain connects TRBV6-5 to TRBJ1-2. The germline V gene encodes CDR1 MNHEY and CDR2 SVGAGI. This CDR3 is built from 15 residues. The CDR3 loop is CASSYSFVGGYGYTF.